Sequencing of this T cell receptor beta chain was carried out in a study of tissue T cells after allogeneic stem cell transplantation. Study-wide results and limits: Sampling depth was limited, and the cohort was small and clinically varied. Few T cell clones were shared across patients, but motif clusters showed tissue-specific shared signatures.

Sequencing was performed with immunoSEQ multiplex PCR; in TCRdb, only in-frame clones are kept and a portion is missing. The sample contains approximately 4,900 clones, 45% of which appear only once. As for this clone: Antigen: not known. Each gene name is a mouse one.

Time point defined: mouse harvest day 14 after allogeneic transplant. Mouse grafts combined 10^7 T-cell-depleted bone marrow cells with 10^6 splenic CD5+ T cells. This TCR was sampled from a female BALB/c mouse given C57BL/6 T cells with graft-versus-host disease after an allogeneic hematopoietic cell transplant. The sample taken for sequencing was gut tissue.

The CDR3 DNA, read in part, is TGTGCCTGGAGTCGACAACAGGGAGGAGCAAACTCCGACTACACC. It yields the protein CAWSRQQGGANSDYT. The entire CDR3 protein reads CAWSRQQGGANSDYTF. The chain uses TRBV31 and TRBJ1-2; D might be TRBD1 (6 bases). The CDR3 is cut off 1 residue early in the read; its end comes from the germline J gene. Trimming took 1 base from V and 0 from J, leaving 15 bases between them. The CDR3 spans 16 residues. The germline CDR1 and CDR2 sequences are GKSSPN and SITVG.